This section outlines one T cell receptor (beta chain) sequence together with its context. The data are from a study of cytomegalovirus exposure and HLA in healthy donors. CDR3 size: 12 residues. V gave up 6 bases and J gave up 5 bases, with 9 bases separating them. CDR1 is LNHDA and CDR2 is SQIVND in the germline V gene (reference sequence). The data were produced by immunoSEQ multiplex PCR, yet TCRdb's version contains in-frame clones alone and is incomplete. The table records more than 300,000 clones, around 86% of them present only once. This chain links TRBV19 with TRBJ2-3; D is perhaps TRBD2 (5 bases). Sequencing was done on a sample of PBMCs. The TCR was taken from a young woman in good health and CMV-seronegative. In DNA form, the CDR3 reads TGTGCCAGTAGAGGGAGTGGAGATACGCAGTATTTT. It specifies CASRGSGDTQYF.